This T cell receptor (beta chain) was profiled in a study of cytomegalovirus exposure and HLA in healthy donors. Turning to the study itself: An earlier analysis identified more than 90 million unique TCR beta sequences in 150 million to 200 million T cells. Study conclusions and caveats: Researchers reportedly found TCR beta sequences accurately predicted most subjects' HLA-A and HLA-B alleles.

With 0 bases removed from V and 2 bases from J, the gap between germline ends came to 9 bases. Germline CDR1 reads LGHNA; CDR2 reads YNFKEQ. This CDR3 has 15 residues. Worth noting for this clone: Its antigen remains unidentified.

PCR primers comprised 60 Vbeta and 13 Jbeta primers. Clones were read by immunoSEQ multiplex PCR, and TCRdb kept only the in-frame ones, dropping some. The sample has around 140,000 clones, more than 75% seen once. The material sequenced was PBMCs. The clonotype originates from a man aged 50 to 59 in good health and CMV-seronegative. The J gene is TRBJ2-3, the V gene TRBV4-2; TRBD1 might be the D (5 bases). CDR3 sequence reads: CASSQDPGSTDTQYF. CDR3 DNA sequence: TGTGCCAGCAGCCAAGACCCAGGGTCCACAGATACGCAGTATTTT.